One sample yielded the 17 T cell receptor beta chains listed below, sequenced in a study of early T cells in non-severe SARS-CoV-2 infection. TCRdb re-analysed the 5' RACE reads in MiXCR, keeping a single row per CDR3 protein. Of some 18,000 distinct CDR3 sequences listed, approximately 6.1% are singletons. The specimen sequenced was whole blood. The receptors were sampled from an adult who was a healthcare worker with PCR-confirmed SARS-CoV-2 infection or an uninfected control (not recorded which).

This clonotype occurred many times. This rearrangement joins TRBV7-3 to TRBJ2-1; no firm D call. Trimming removed 3 bases from V and 5 bases from J, with 8 bases in between. Germline V gene lookup returns CDR1 SGHTA and CDR2 FQGTGA. The CDR3 runs 13 residues. The CDR3 nucleotides read TGTGCCAGCAGCTTGGACCTAAACAATGAGCAGTTCTTC. Protein product: CASSLDLNNEQFF.

On this clonotype: A much larger clone differs from this one at a single base, so this may be a read error. The chain uses TRBV27 and TRBJ2-2, with D perhaps TRBD2 (5 bases). The CDR3 consists of 12 residues. Germline V gene lookup returns CDR1 MNHEY and CDR2 SMNVEV (reference sequence). This chain's CDR3 is CASSLNTGKLFF. The CDR3 coding sequence is TGTGCCAGCAGTCTCAACACCGGGAAGCTGTTTTTT.

In this sample, this clonotype turned up many times. This chain uses TRBV14 with TRBJ2-7; 14 bases align to TRBD2. V lost 6 bases and J lost 6; bases outside the gene matches: 4. Looked up from germline, CDR1 is SGHDN and CDR2 is FVKESK. The CDR3 contains 14 residues. CDR3 loop: CASRTGTSGSEQYF. The CDR3 DNA sequence: TGTGCCAGCAGGACCGGGACTAGCGGGAGCGAGCAGTACTTC.

About this clonotype: The junction departs from the called germline gene at one end, perhaps through a read error. The rearrangement uses TRBV3-1 and TRBJ2-5; 12 nucleotides agree with TRBD1. This CDR3 is 16 amino acids long. In germline, CDR1 is LGHDT, CDR2 YNNKEL (reference sequence). CDR3 coding DNA: TGTGCCAGCAGCCAAGCCGGGACAGGGGGCCAAGCGACCCAGTACTTC. It encodes CASSQAGTGGQATQYF.

In its sample, this clonotype was seen a few times. This chain connects TRBV3-1 to TRBJ2-1; D perhaps matches TRBD2 (6 bases). V was clipped by 0 bases and J by 7 bases, with 16 bases between them. This CDR3 comprises 16 residues. Per germline, CDR1 LGHDT and CDR2 YNNKEL (reference sequence). CDR3: CASSQDPLAKYNEQFF. In DNA form, the CDR3 reads TGTGCCAGCAGCCAAGATCCTCTAGCGAAATATAATGAGCAGTTCTTC.

This clonotype was seen at least ten times. The rearrangement joins TRBV6-6 to TRBJ2-3, with 9 bases fitting TRBD2. This CDR3 is built from 17 residues. Germline loops: CDR1 MNHNY, CDR2 SVGAGI (reference sequence). V lost 7 bases, J lost 1 base, and 12 bases stayed unmatched. CDR3 nucleotides: TGTGCCAGCATCCCCTCAGGGTTAGCGGGGGGCACAGATACGCAGTATTTT. Translation: CASIPSGLAGGTDTQYF.

This sequence joins TRBV29-1 and TRBJ2-1; 7 bases agree with TRBD1. Germline assignment: CDR1 SQVTM and CDR2 ANQGSEA. J was trimmed by 8 bases and V by 7 bases; bases with no gene match: 5. The CDR3 totals 11 residues. DNA for the CDR3: TGCAGCGGAAGACAGGGCTATGAGCAGTTCTTC. It is translated as CSGRQGYEQFF.

This clonotype was detected a few times. The rearrangement links TRBV21-1 to TRBJ2-7; the table gives TRBD2 as D, unverified against the DNA. TRBV21-1 is flagged as a pseudogene. The CDR3 is 14 amino acids. CDR3 in amino acids: CASSILGTAYEQYF. CDR3 sequence (DNA): TGTGCCAGCAGCATCCTCGGGACTGCCTACGAGCAGTACTTC.

This clonotype has at least ten counts. This rearrangement joins TRBV24-1 to TRBJ1-5; 7 nucleotides line up with TRBD1. Trimming removed 6 bases from V and 3 bases from J; junction bases left unmatched: 4. Germline CDR1 and CDR2: KGHDR and SFDVKD. CDR3 length: 14 amino acids. CDR3 sequence: CATSSGTVNQPQHF. The CDR3 DNA sequence: TGTGCCACCAGTAGCGGGACAGTCAATCAGCCCCAGCATTTT.

This clonotype has only a few counts. The chain couples TRBV19 to TRBJ1-2, with D uncertain. This CDR3 region has 13 residues. The ends were cut back, 6 bases at V and 5 bases at J, with 13 bases in the middle. The germline CDR1 and CDR2 sequences are LNHDA and SQIVND (reference sequence). CDR3 DNA: TGTGCCAGTAGCCTCGGACTTCAATATGGCTACACCTTC. Protein sequence: CASSLGLQYGYTF.

This clonotype came up many times. The V and J genes are TRBV25-1 and TRBJ1-4; D ambiguous. The CDR3 spans 12 residues. Trimming took 4 bases from V and 5 from J, leaving 5 bases between them. Germline loops: CDR1 MGHDK, CDR2 SYGVNS. CDR3 sequence reads: CASSAGNEKLFF. CDR3 DNA sequence: TGTGCCAGCAGTGCCGGAAATGAAAAACTGTTTTTT.

This clonotype showed up many times. The chain is built from TRBV29-1 and TRBJ2-5; D gene uncertain. V gave up 3 bases and J gave up 3 bases, with 11 bases separating them. CDR1 and CDR2 (germline): SQVTM, ANQGSEA. This CDR3 contains 13 residues. The chain's CDR3 is CSVDLVSKETQYF. For the CDR3, the DNA is TGCAGCGTTGATTTGGTATCAAAAGAGACCCAGTACTTC.

The sample holds many counts of this clonotype. The chain uses TRBV18 and TRBJ2-2, with TRBD1 as a possible D gene (5 bases). V was pared by 3 bases and J by 1 base, with 6 bases between. Germline CDR1 and CDR2: KGHSH and LQKENI. This CDR3 region has 14 residues. CDR3 in DNA: TGTGCCAGCTCACCGGGGCAGAACACCGGGGAGCTGTTTTTT. This gives the protein CASSPGQNTGELFF.

This clonotype was found many times. CDR3 nucleotide sequence: TGCAGTGCGATTGACCGGGAGACCCAGTACTTC. Translation: CSAIDRETQYF. The chain links TRBV20-1 to TRBJ2-5; D gene uncertain. Germline V gives CDR1 DFQATT, CDR2 SNEGSKA (reference sequence). V was pared by 6 bases and J by 5 bases, with 10 bases between. The CDR3 covers 11 residues.

This clonotype came up many times. The genes are TRBV27 and TRBJ1-2, with D unclear. Germline lookup yields CDR1 MNHEY and CDR2 SMNVEV (reference sequence). V lost 3 bases and J lost 8, with 10 bases in between. CDR3 length equals 12 residues. CDR3 residues: CASSFSTGGYTF. Here the CDR3 DNA reads TGTGCCAGCAGTTTTTCGACTGGGGGCTACACCTTC.

This clonotype was seen at least ten times. The V gene is TRBV4-1, the J gene TRBJ2-7; TRBD1 aligns across 9 bases. The CDR3 is 15 residues long. After removal of 3 bases from V and 0 bases from J, the junction contained 3 bases not matched to a gene. Germline V gene sequence: CDR1 MGHRA, CDR2 YSYEKL. The DNA of the CDR3 is TGCGCCAGCAGCCAGAAACAGGGGGCCTCCTACGAGCAGTACTTC. This translates into CASSQKQGASYEQYF.

This clonotype rates as medium-sized. This sequence joins TRBV28 and TRBJ1-2; no reliable D call. Germline V lookup: CDR1 MDHEN, CDR2 SYDVKM. The CDR3 is 13 amino acids. V gave up 4 bases and J gave up 4 bases, with 10 bases separating them. The CDR3 DNA reads as TGTGCCAGCAGTTGGCCCGACCCCTATGGCTACACCTTC. This translates into CASSWPDPYGYTF.